These 25 T cell receptor beta chains were sequenced from one sample in a study of CXCR3-negative and CXCR3-positive naive CD8 T cells. It was by 5' RACE with UMI labels that the TRB cDNA libraries were prepared. No DNA is given; TCRdb re-called the 5' RACE reads and lists each CDR3 protein once. Found here are approximately 53,000 distinct CDR3 sequences; the top ten clones hold roughly a quarter. The specimen sequenced was memory CD8+ T cells from blood. These receptor sequences come from a human donor in good health. Some clones in this sample may be carry-over from other donors' samples.

The chain joins TRBV6-2 or TRBV6-3 to TRBJ2-7; TCRdb's assignment of TRBD1 cannot be checked, as there is no DNA. The CDR3 consists of 14 residues. Germline V gives CDR1 MNHEY, CDR2 SVGEGT. The CDR3 spells CASSYDDALYEQYF.

V is TRBV24-1 and J is TRBJ2-3; the TRBD2 assignment by TCRdb is unverifiable without DNA. CDR3 size: 13 residues. CDR1 and CDR2 from the germline V gene are KGHDR and SFDVKD. Here the CDR3 reads CATSRGIGDTQYF.

The J gene is TRBJ2-7, the V gene TRBV25-1; as DNA is missing, the TRBD1 call by TCRdb cannot be tested. This CDR3 is built from 15 residues. Germline CDR1 reads MGHDK; CDR2 reads SYGVNS. This CDR3 reads CASSETLEGTDEQYF.

CDR3 sequence: CASSFGRGLYEQYF. V and J are TRBV7-6 and TRBJ2-7; lacking DNA, the TRBD1 call made by TCRdb goes unchecked. The CDR3 has 14 amino acids. Germline V lookup: CDR1 SGHVS, CDR2 FNYEAQ.

The J gene is TRBJ2-3, the V gene TRBV3-1; TCRdb's D call, TRBD2, is unchecked because there is no DNA. The CDR3 length is 17 residues. The V gene's germline CDR1 is LGHDT and CDR2 YNNKEL (reference sequence). CDR3 residues: CASSPLGGGGAGDTQYF.

The rearrangement uses TRBV29-1 and TRBJ2-1; TCRdb's D call of TRBD1 is untestable without DNA. The CDR3 extends over 13 amino acids. The germline CDR1 and CDR2 sequences are SQVTM and ANQGSEA. The CDR3 reads CSVEGDGGNEQFF.

The chain links TRBV29-1 to TRBJ1-1. The CDR3 is 13 amino acids. Germline V gene data show CDR1 as SQVTM and CDR2 as ANQGSEA. The chain's CDR3 is CSVVDTTTAEAFF.

The J gene is TRBJ1-5, the V gene TRBV20-1; checking the TCRdb D call of TRBD1 is not possible without DNA. Per the germline V gene, CDR1 is DFQATT and CDR2 is SNEGSKA (reference sequence). The CDR3 contains 14 residues. CDR3 loop: CSALNRGGNQPQHF.

This chain uses TRBV7-9 with TRBJ2-7. CDR3 length: 18 amino acids. Germline loops: CDR1 SEHNR, CDR2 FQNEAQ (reference sequence). The CDR3 protein is CASSLEGLRPLGSYEQYF.

The V call is TRBV2, the J call TRBJ2-1; TCRdb calls TRBD1, which cannot be checked without DNA. Germline V gene sequence: CDR1 SNHLY, CDR2 FYNNEI. The CDR3 runs 16 residues. The CDR3 spells CASSESWQGSYNEQFF. The full variable domain, its missing parts supplied by reference TRBV2 and TRBJ2-1, is EPEVTQTPSHQVTQMGQEVILRCVPISNHLYFYWYRQILGQKVEFLVSFYNNEISEKSEIFDDQFSVERPDGSNFTLKIRSTKLEDSAMYFCASSESWQGSYNEQFFGPGTRLTVL.

The rearrangement links TRBV10-3 to TRBJ1-4; TCRdb selects TRBD1, and the lack of DNA leaves this call unchecked. The CDR3 consists of 15 residues. Germline CDR1 is ENHRY and CDR2 is SYGVKD. The chain's CDR3 is CAISEMWGANEKLFF.

V is TRBV5-1 and J is TRBJ1-1; TCRdb's assignment of TRBD1 cannot be checked, as there is no DNA. This CDR3 has 14 amino acids. Germline V gene sequence: CDR1 SGHRS, CDR2 YFSETQ. CDR3 region: CASSLAGAYTEAFF.

The chain employs TRBV4-3 and TRBJ2-2; there is no DNA to check the TCRdb D call of TRBD1. CDR3 size: 11 residues. Germline loops: CDR1 LGHNA, CDR2 YSLEER. CDR3 loop: CATPGSRELFF.

V is TRBV10-3 and J is TRBJ1-3. The germline V gene encodes CDR1 ENHRY and CDR2 SYGVKD. The CDR3 has 12 amino acids. The CDR3 loop reads CAIRVSGNTIYF.

The chain uses TRBV6-5 and TRBJ2-3; with no DNA, the TCRdb D assignment of TRBD2 cannot be verified. CDR3 size: 17 residues. Germline assignment: CDR1 MNHEY and CDR2 SVGAGI. CDR3: CASSYSPLAGEIDTQYF.

The rearrangement links TRBV7-8 to TRBJ2-5; TCRdb names TRBD2, which stays unverified in the absence of DNA. CDR1 and CDR2 (germline): SGHVS, FQNEAQ. The CDR3 is made up of 14 amino acids. The CDR3 spells CASSPNLHGETQYF.

The rearrangement uses TRBV12-3 or TRBV12-4 and TRBJ2-5. CDR3 length equals 13 residues. CDR3 in amino acids: CASSLRAPETQYF.

This CDR3 reads CSVNPGQGMNTEAFF. This chain joins TRBV29-1 and TRBJ1-1; TCRdb proposes TRBD1, but this gene call is untestable without DNA. Germline loops: CDR1 SQVTM, CDR2 ANQGSEA. The CDR3 consists of 15 residues.

This sequence joins TRBV29-1 and TRBJ1-4. From germline, CDR1 is SQVTM and CDR2 ANQGSEA. The CDR3 loop spans 13 amino acids. The CDR3 region is CSALATGHEKLFF.

The chain links TRBV6-1 to TRBJ1-5. The CDR3 is 14 residues long. Germline V gene data show CDR1 as MNHNS and CDR2 as SASEGT. The CDR3 spells CASSGRGPSQPQHF.

The chain combines TRBV5-4 with TRBJ2-1; there is no DNA to check the TCRdb D call of TRBD1. CDR1 and CDR2 (germline): SGHNT, YYREEE (reference sequence). The CDR3 contains 14 residues. CDR3 region: CASSLWDRRNEQFF.

V and J are TRBV20-1 and TRBJ2-7; without DNA, the TCRdb call of TRBD1 cannot be checked. Germline V gene data show CDR1 as DFQATT and CDR2 as SNEGSKA (reference sequence). CDR3 length equals 16 residues. The CDR3 protein is CSARDRVGPFPYEQYF.

The chain couples TRBV18 to TRBJ1-1. The CDR3 length is 14 residues. Germline loops: CDR1 KGHSH, CDR2 LQKENI. The CDR3 reads CASSADGWATESFF.

The chain's CDR3 is CASSVKPGHLDYNEQFF. V gene TRBV7-2 combines with J gene TRBJ2-1; TCRdb's D gene call, TRBD1, goes unchecked for lack of DNA. This CDR3 has 17 residues. Per the germline V gene, CDR1 is SGHTA and CDR2 is FQGNSA.

This chain connects TRBV2 to TRBJ2-6. This CDR3 is 15 amino acids long. In germline, CDR1 is SNHLY, CDR2 FYNNEI. CDR3 region: CASSGPISGANVLTF.